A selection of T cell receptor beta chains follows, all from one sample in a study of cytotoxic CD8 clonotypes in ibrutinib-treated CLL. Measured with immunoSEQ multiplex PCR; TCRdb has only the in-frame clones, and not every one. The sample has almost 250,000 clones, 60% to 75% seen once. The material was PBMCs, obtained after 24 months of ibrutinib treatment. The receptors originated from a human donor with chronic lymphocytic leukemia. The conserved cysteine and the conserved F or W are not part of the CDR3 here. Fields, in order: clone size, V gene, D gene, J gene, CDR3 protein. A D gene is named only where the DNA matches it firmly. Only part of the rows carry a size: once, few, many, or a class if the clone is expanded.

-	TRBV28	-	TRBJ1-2	ASNVGVDYGYT
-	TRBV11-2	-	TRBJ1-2	ASSLGLVVPGASHGYT
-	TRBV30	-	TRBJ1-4	AWSVLRGSNEKLF
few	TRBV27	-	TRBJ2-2	ASSLLGRELF
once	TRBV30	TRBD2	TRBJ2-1	AWSAWREGFGDEQF
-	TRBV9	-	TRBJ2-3	ASSPTGDSTDTQY
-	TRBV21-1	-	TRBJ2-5	ASSGHQDRRGAQY
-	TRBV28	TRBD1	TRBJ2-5	ASSTQGTKVTQY
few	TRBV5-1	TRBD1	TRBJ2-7	ASTFGTAAYEQY
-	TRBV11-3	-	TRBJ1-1	ASSLSGDTEAF
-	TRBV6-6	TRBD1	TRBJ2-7	ASGAGGAFEQY
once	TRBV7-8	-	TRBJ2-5	ASSSVPDLGETQY
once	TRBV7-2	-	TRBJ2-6	ASSLALGSGANVLT
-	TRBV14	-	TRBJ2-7	ASSPTPGSNEQY
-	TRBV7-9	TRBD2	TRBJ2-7	ASSFSPSGSSYEQY
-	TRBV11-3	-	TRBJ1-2	ASSSWGKCTGYT
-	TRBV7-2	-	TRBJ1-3	ASSRTQGTGNTIY
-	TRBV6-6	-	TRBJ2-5	ASSYSSAAQTQY
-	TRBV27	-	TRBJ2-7	ASSLGYEQY
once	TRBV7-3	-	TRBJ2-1	ASSLELVSDEQF
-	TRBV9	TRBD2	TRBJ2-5	ASSVGASGTGETQY
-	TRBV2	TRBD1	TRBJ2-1	ASKTGTALFEQF
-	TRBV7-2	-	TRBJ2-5	ASSSQETQY
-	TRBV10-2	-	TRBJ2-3	AISTSGTDTQY
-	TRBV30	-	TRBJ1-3	AWSVRQGPGNTIY
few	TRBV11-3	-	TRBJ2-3	ASSQRAGGSTDTQY
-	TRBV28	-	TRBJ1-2	ASSYRERAQRGGYT
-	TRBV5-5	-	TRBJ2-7	ASSLRDEQY
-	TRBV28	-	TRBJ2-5	ASSQDEQETQY
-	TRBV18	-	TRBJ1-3	ASSPVITATGNTIY
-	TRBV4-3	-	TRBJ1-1	ASSQDPSSTEAF
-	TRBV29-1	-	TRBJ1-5	SARQGNQPQH
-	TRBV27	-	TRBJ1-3	ATPEDSFGSGNTIY
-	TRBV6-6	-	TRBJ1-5	ASSYVGQPQH
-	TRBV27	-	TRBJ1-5	ASSPTPGDSNQPQH
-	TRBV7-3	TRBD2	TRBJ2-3	ASRGTSGSTDTQY
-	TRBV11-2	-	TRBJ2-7	ASSPGTSGYQY
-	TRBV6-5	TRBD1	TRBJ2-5	ASSNTGGNGETQY
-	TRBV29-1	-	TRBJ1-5	SVETRRVHGSNQPQH
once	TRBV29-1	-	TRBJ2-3	SCWVGESTDTQY
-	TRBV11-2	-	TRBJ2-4	ASSFAGEDIQY
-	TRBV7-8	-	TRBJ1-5	ASSPMGRVGNQPQH
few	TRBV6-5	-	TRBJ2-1	AAGSKAGTYNEQF
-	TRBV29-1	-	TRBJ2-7	SVGSALGEQY
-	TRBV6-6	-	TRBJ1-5	ASTNGWGNQPQH
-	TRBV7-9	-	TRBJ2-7	ASSPSYEQY
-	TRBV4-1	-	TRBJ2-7	ASSQPSGAIGEGEQY
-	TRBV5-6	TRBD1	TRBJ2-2	ASSPGGSGELF
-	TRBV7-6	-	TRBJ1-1	ASSFGQSAEAF
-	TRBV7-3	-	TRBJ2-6	ASSLTPSSGANVLT
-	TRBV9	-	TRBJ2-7	ASSTQPDYEQY
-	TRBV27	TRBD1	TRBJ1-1	ASSIQGTEAF
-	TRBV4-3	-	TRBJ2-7	ASSQDTGLSEQY
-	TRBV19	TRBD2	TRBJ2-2	ASSSSGDTGELF